This T cell receptor (beta chain) was recovered during a study of shared clonotypes between healthy human individuals. General observations from the study: Sequencing of the sorted subsets was shown by rarefaction to be incomplete despite large depth. Sharing across a handful of donors was seen in about 5% of naive CD4 clonotypes.

The assay used deep level. Each cell subset's genomic DNA was divided evenly among several immunoSEQ plates. Profiling relied on immunoSEQ multiplex PCR, and the TCRdb table lists in-frame clones only, not all of them. The table lists millions of clones, roughly nine tenths of them singletons. As regards this clone: Its antigen is unidentified.

The length of the CDR3 is 14 residues. V shed 4 bases and J shed 5 bases, with 12 bases lying between them. Germline V gene data show CDR1 as SEHNR and CDR2 as FQNEAQ (reference sequence). This clonotype was obtained from a man younger than 30 in good health. This rearrangement joins TRBV7-9 to TRBJ2-4; TRBD1 might be the D (7 bases). Specimen: naive CD4+ T cells sorted from blood. Subset given: CD45RA+ positively selected. In DNA form, the CDR3 reads TGTGCCAGCAGCTACGACAGGGAGGAAAACATTCAGTACTTC. This codes for CASSYDREENIQYF.